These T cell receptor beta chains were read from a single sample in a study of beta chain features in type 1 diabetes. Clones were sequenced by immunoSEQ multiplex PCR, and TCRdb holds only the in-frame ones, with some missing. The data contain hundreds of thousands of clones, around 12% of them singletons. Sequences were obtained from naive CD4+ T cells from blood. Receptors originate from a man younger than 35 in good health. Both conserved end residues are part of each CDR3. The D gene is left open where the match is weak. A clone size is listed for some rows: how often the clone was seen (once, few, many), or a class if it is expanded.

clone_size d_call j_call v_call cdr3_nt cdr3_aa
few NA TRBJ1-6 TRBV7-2 TGTGCCAGCAGCTTGGGGCGCTTTGGTTCACCCCTCCACTTT CASSLGRFGSPLHF
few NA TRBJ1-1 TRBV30 TGTGCCTACGCTATCACCAACACTGAAGCTTTCTTT CAYAITNTEAFF
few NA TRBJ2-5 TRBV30 TGTGCCTGGAGTGCTCAAGAGACCCAGTACTTC CAWSAQETQYF
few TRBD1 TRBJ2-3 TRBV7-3 TGTGCCAGCAGCGGGGGACAGGGCGTCGATACGCAGTATTTT CASSGGQGVDTQYF
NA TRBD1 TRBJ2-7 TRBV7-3 TGTGCCAGCAGCTTATCCGGGACAGGGGGCTTGGAGCAGTACTTC CASSLSGTGGLEQYF
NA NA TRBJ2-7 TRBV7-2 TGTGCCAGCAGCTTAGCGTCAGATACCTACGAGCAGTACTTC CASSLASDTYEQYF
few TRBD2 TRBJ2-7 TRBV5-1 TGCGCCAGCAGCTATGGACTAGCGGGAGACGAGCAGTACTTC CASSYGLAGDEQYF
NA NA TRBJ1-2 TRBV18 TGTGCCAGCTCACCACGAGATAACTATGGCTACACCTTC CASSPRDNYGYTF
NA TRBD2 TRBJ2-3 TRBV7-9 TGTGCCAGCAGCTTAGTTCCAGCGGGAGTAAGGGATACGCAGTATTTT CASSLVPAGVRDTQYF
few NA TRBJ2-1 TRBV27 TGTGCCAGCAGTTTTACCGGTTTGAGGGATGAGCAGTTCTTC CASSFTGLRDEQFF